This TCR beta chain was retrieved from a study of cytomegalovirus exposure and HLA in healthy donors. Both 60 Vbeta primers and 13 Jbeta primers went into the PCR. Data came from immunoSEQ multiplex PCR; TCRdb stores just in-frame clones and leaves some out. The table shows over 150,000 clones, with around 82% occurring only once. Trimming at V came to 2 bases and at J to 7 bases, leaving 7 bases not matched to a gene. The length of the CDR3 is 16 residues. Germline CDR1 is MNHEY and CDR2 is SVGAGI. The origin of this receptor is a boy younger than 10 in good health and CMV-seronegative. This sequence joins TRBV6-5 and TRBJ2-1; 11 bases are shared with TRBD2. Sequenced material: PBMCs. CDR3 residues: CASSYNGASGRNEQFF. CDR3 bases: TGTGCCAGCAGTTACAACGGGGCTAGCGGGAGGAATGAGCAGTTCTTC.